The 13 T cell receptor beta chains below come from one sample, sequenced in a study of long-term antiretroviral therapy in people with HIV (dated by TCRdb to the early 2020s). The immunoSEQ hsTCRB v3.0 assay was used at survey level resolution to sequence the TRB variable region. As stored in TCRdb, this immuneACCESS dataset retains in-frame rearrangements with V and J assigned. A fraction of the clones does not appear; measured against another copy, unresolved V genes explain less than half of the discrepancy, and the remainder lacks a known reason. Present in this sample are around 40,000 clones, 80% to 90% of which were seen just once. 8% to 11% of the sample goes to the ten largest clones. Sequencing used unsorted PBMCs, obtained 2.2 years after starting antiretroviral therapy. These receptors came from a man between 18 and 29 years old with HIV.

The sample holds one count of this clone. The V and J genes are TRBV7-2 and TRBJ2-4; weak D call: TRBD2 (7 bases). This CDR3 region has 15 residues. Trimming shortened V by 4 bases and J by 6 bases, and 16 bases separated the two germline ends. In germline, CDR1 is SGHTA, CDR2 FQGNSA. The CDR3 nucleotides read TGTGCCAGCAGCTCCCTTAGGGGGGGACTAAACATTCAGTACTTC. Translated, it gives CASSSLRGGLNIQYF.

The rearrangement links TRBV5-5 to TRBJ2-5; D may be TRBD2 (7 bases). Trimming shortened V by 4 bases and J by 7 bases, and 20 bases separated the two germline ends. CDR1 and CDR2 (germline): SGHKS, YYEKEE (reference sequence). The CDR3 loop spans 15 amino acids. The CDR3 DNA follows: TGTGCCAGCAGCCCCACGTCCGGGGGGCTAGCGACCCAGTACTTC. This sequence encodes CASSPTSGGLATQYF.

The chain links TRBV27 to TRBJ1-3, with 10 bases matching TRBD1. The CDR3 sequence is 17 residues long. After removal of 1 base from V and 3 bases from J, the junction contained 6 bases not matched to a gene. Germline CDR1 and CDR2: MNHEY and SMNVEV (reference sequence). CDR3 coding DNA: TGTGCCAGCAGTTTATACGGACAGGGGGGAGGTGGAAACACCATATATTTT. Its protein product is CASSLYGQGGGGNTIYF.

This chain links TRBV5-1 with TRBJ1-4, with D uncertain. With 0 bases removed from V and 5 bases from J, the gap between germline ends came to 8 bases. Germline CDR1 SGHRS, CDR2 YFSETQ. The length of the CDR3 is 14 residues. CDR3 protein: CASSLEKVNEKLFF. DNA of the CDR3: TGCGCCAGCAGCTTGGAGAAGGTCAATGAAAAACTGTTTTTT.

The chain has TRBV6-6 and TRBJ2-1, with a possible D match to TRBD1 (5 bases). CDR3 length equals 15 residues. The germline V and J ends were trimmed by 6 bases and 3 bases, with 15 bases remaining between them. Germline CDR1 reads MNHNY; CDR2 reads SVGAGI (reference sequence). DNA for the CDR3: TGTGCCAGCAGCCCCAGGGTGAAAGGCTACAATGAGCAGTTCTTC. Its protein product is CASSPRVKGYNEQFF.

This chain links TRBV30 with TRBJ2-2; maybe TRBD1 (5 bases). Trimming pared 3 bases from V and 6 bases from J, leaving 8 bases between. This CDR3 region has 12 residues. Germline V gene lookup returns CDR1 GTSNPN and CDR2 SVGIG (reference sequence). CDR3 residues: CAWSLGAGELFF. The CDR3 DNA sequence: TGTGCCTGGAGCTTAGGGGCCGGGGAGCTGTTTTTT.

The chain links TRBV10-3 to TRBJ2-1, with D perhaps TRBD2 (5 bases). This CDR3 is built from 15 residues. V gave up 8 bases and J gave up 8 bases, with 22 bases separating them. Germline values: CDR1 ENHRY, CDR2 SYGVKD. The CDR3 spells CAIDGRAGFGDEQFF. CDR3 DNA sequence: TGTGCCATCGATGGGCGGGCTGGATTCGGGGATGAGCAGTTCTTC.

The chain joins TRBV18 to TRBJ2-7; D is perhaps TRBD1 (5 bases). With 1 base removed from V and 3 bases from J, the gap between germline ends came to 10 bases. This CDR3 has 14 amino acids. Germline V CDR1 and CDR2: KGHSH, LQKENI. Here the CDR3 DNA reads TGTGCCAGCTCACCACGGCAGGGCGTCTACGAGCAGTACTTC. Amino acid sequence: CASSPRQGVYEQYF.

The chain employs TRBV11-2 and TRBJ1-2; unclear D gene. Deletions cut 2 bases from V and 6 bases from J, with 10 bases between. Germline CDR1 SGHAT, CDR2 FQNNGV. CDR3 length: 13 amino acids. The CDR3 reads CASSLKGFNGYTF. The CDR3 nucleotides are TGTGCCAGCAGCTTAAAAGGCTTTAATGGCTACACCTTC.

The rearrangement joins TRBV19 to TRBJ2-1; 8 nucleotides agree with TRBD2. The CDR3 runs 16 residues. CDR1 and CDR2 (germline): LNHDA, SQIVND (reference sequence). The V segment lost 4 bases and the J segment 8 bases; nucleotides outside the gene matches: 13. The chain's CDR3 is CASSTRGLAFRDEQFF. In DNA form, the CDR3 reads TGTGCCAGTAGTACCCGAGGACTAGCCTTTCGCGATGAGCAGTTCTTC.

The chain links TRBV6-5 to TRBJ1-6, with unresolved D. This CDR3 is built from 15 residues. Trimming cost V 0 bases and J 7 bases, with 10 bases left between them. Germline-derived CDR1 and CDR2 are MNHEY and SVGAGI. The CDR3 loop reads CASSYSIGNNSPLHF. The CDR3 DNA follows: TGTGCCAGCAGTTACTCGATAGGGAACAATTCACCCCTCCACTTT.

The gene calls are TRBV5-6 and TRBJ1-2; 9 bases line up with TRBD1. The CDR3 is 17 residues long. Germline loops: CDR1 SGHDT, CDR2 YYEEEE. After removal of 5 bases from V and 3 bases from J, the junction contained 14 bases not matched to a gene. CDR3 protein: CASSYYLHRGRDYGYTF. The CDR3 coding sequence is TGTGCCAGCAGTTATTACCTACACAGGGGGCGGGACTATGGCTACACCTTC. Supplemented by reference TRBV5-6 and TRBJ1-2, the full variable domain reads DAGVTQSPTHLIKTRGQQVTLRCSPKSGHDTVSWYQQALGQGPQFIFQYYEEEERQRGNFPDRFSGHQFPNYSSELNVNALLLGDSALYLCASSYYLHRGRDYGYTFGSGTRLTVV.

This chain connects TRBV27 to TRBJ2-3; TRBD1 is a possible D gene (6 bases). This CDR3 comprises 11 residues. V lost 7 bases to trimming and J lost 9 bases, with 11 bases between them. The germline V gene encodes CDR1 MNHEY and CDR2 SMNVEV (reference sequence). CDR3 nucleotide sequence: TGTGCCAGCACGTGGGGGCCGACGCAGTATTTT. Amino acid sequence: CASTWGPTQYF.